These T cell receptor beta chains were read from a single sample in a study of blood T cell repertoires in COVID-19. Profiled with immunoSEQ multiplex PCR; TCRdb holds only in-frame clones, not every one. The top ten hold under 2% of the sample, which has about 250,000 clones, around 86% seen once. The sequencing input was PBMCs or T cells enriched from blood (not recorded which). The source of these receptors is a middle-aged man who had recovered from COVID-19. The CDR3 runs from the conserved cysteine through the conserved F or W. Each record gives: clone size, V gene, CDR3 length, D gene, J gene, CDR3 protein, CDR3 DNA. The D gene is left open where the match is weak. Where a row states a size, it is once, few, many or the class of an expanded clone; other rows omit it.

few	TRBV19	14	.	TRBJ2-2	CASSPIGSPGELFF	TGTGCCAGTAGCCCTATCGGTAGCCCCGGGGAGCTGTTTTTT
.	TRBV27	14	.	TRBJ2-1	CASSLRQAGNEQFF	TGTGCCAGCAGTCTCCGCCAGGCTGGAAATGAGCAGTTCTTC
.	TRBV3-1/TRBV3-2	15	TRBD2	TRBJ2-1	CASSQVAGVRNEQFF	TGTGCCAGCAGCCAAGTAGCGGGAGTTAGAAATGAGCAGTTCTTC
.	TRBV15	17	TRBD1	TRBJ1-5	CATSYIQGAPHNQPQHF	TGTGCCACCAGCTATATCCAGGGGGCACCGCACAATCAGCCCCAGCATTTT
.	TRBV9	15	.	TRBJ2-5	CASSRGTAGQETQYF	TGTGCCAGCAGCCGGGGGACAGCGGGTCAAGAGACCCAGTACTTC
.	TRBV28	17	TRBD2	TRBJ2-7	CASSFQGIAGEIYEQYF	TGTGCCAGCAGTTTCCAAGGGATAGCGGGGGAGATATACGAGCAGTACTTC
.	TRBV18	14	.	TRBJ1-4	CASSRGTSNEKLFF	TGTGCCAGCTCCCGGGGGACTTCTAATGAAAAACTGTTTTTT
.	TRBV20-1	11	TRBD2	TRBJ2-1	CSAGLAGAQFF	TGCAGTGCTGGACTAGCGGGTGCCCAGTTCTTC
.	TRBV5-8	16	TRBD1	TRBJ2-3	CASSWETGGSTDTQYF	TGTGCCAGCAGCTGGGAGACAGGGGGCAGCACAGATACGCAGTATTTT
.	TRBV7-2	15	TRBD1	TRBJ1-3	CASSLDRGSGNTIYF	TGTGCCAGCAGCTTAGACAGGGGATCAGGAAACACCATATATTTT
.	TRBV5-1	16	.	TRBJ2-7	CASSLDPAGNSYEQYF	TGCGCCAGCAGCTTGGATCCAGCGGGCAACTCCTACGAGCAGTACTTC
.	TRBV5-1	13	TRBD1	TRBJ1-4	CARTTGGTEKLFF	TGCGCCAGGACGACAGGGGGCACTGAAAAACTGTTTTTT
.	TRBV27	13	.	TRBJ2-2	CASSLQGSGELFF	TGTGCCAGCAGTTTACAGGGATCCGGGGAGCTGTTTTTT
.	TRBV3-1/TRBV3-2	14	.	TRBJ1-5	CASSHGTSNQPQHF	TGTGCCAGCAGCCATGGGACAAGCAATCAGCCCCAGCATTTT
.	TRBV5-1	13	.	TRBJ1-1	CASSSGSGTEAFF	TGCGCCAGCAGCTCAGGGTCGGGTACTGAAGCTTTCTTT
.	TRBV5-4	13	.	TRBJ2-3	CASSLAGQDTQYF	TGTGCCAGCAGCTTGGCAGGGCAAGATACGCAGTATTTT
.	TRBV12-3/TRBV12-4	13	.	TRBJ2-5	CASSLRQQETQYF	TGTGCCAGCAGTTTGCGGCAGCAAGAGACCCAGTACTTC
.	TRBV7-2	15	TRBD1	TRBJ1-2	CASSPLGTGVHGYTF	TGTGCCAGCAGCCCTCTTGGGACAGGGGTTCATGGCTACACCTTC
.	TRBV13	15	.	TRBJ1-5	CASSLNRNSNQPQHF	TGTGCCAGCAGCTTAAACAGGAATAGCAATCAGCCCCAGCATTTT
.	TRBV30	15	.	TRBJ1-2	CAWSPTGTVSHGYTF	TGTGCCTGGAGTCCAACGGGGACTGTAAGCCATGGCTACACCTTC
.	TRBV27	18	TRBD1	TRBJ2-5	CASSLSSPGQGGYGAQYF	TGTGCCAGCAGTTTAAGTTCCCCGGGACAGGGGGGTTACGGGGCCCAGTACTTC
.	TRBV7-2	14	.	TRBJ1-1	CASSPQVVNTEAFF	TGTGCCAGCAGCCCCCAGGTTGTGAACACTGAAGCTTTCTTT
.	TRBV27	16	TRBD2	TRBJ2-3	CASSPRTSGSTDTQYF	TGTGCCAGCAGCCCCAGGACTAGCGGAAGCACAGATACGCAGTATTTT
.	TRBV7-8	13	.	TRBJ1-2	CASSGAADYGYTF	TGTGCCAGCAGCGGGGCCGCTGACTATGGCTACACCTTC
.	TRBV21-1	19	.	TRBJ1-5	CASSKVEGRGNLRNQPQHF	TGTGCCAGCAGCAAAGTAGAAGGCAGGGGAAATCTTAGGAATCAGCCCCAGCATTTT
.	TRBV10-3	14	.	TRBJ1-3	CATLQGSDGNTIYF	TGTGCCACCCTCCAGGGGTCCGATGGAAACACCATATATTTT
.	TRBV6-5	14	.	TRBJ1-1	CASSYRAGDTEAFF	TGTGCCAGCAGTTACAGGGCGGGGGACACTGAAGCTTTCTTT
.	TRBV5-1	14	.	TRBJ1-2	CASSLVEGYYGYTF	TGCGCCAGCAGCTTGGTCGAGGGTTACTATGGCTACACCTTC
once	TRBV4-1	14	.	TRBJ2-7	CASSQVVGGHEQYF	TGCGCCAGCAGCCAAGTTGTCGGGGGGCACGAGCAGTACTTC
.	TRBV10-3	14	TRBD2	TRBJ2-1	CAISGTSGYGEQFF	TGTGCCATCAGCGGGACTAGCGGGTATGGTGAGCAGTTCTTC
.	TRBV6-5	13	.	TRBJ1-1	CASVAGEGTEAFF	TGTGCCAGCGTGGCAGGGGAGGGCACTGAAGCTTTCTTT
.	TRBV2	15	.	TRBJ1-1	CASSENPGWNTEAFF	TGTGCCAGCAGTGAAAATCCGGGGTGGAACACTGAAGCTTTCTTT
.	TRBV11-3	15	TRBD2	TRBJ2-1	CASSLFSSGGNEQFF	TGTGCCAGCAGCTTATTTTCCAGCGGGGGTAATGAGCAGTTCTTC
.	TRBV19	14	.	TRBJ1-1	CASSTQSAGTEAFF	TGTGCCAGTAGTACCCAGTCAGCGGGAACTGAAGCTTTCTTT
.	TRBV28	18	.	TRBJ1-6	CASSLPNRDSAYNSPLHF	TGTGCCAGCAGTTTACCTAACAGGGATTCAGCGTATAATTCACCCCTCCACTTT
.	TRBV6-1	12	.	TRBJ2-7	CASSPTSYEQYF	TGTGCCAGCAGCCCTACTAGCTACGAGCAGTACTTC
many	TRBV24-1	16	TRBD2	TRBJ2-7	CATSDLNAGGTYEQYF	TGTGCCACCAGTGATTTGAATGCGGGGGGAACCTACGAGCAGTACTTC
.	TRBV18	15	.	TRBJ1-6	CASSPSAAGNSPLHF	TGTGCCAGCTCACCTAGCGCGGCGGGGAATTCACCCCTCCACTTT
.	TRBV5-1	16	.	TRBJ1-2	CASSPMTIAGTQGYTF	TGCGCCAGCAGCCCGATGACAATCGCCGGGACTCAAGGGTACACCTTC
once	TRBV5-1	15	TRBD1	TRBJ1-4	CASSLDQGAGEKLFF	TGCGCCAGCAGCTTGGATCAGGGGGCGGGTGAAAAACTGTTTTTT
.	TRBV7-9	15	.	TRBJ1-3	CASSSERGSGNTIYF	TGTGCCAGCAGCTCGGAACGGGGCTCTGGAAACACCATATATTTT
.	TRBV6-5	15	TRBD1	TRBJ1-2	CASSLTGQANYGYTF	TGTGCCAGCAGTTTAACCGGACAGGCCAACTATGGCTACACCTTC
.	TRBV7-9	17	TRBD2	TRBJ2-5	CATPPGTSGGPQETQYF	TGTGCCACCCCTCCGGGGACTAGCGGGGGGCCCCAAGAGACCCAGTACTTC
.	TRBV7-6	16	TRBD1	TRBJ2-7	CASSPRTGWILYEQYF	TGTGCCAGCAGCCCTCGGACAGGGTGGATTCTCTACGAGCAGTACTTC
.	TRBV7-9	16	TRBD2	TRBJ2-7	CASSLAGGREPYEQYF	TGTGCCAGCAGCTTAGCGGGTGGGCGGGAGCCCTACGAGCAGTACTTC
few	TRBV7-2	14	TRBD2	TRBJ2-5	CASSWRGGRETQYF	TGTGCCAGCAGCTGGCGGGGGGGCCGGGAGACCCAGTACTTC
.	TRBV6-2/TRBV6-3	15	TRBD1	TRBJ2-7	CASSTGTGNAYEQYF	TGTGCCAGCAGCACCGGGACAGGGAATGCATACGAGCAGTACTTC
.	TRBV6-5	15	.	TRBJ1-6	CASSYKPGFGSPLHF	TGTGCCAGCAGTTACAAACCAGGGTTTGGTTCACCCCTCCACTTT
few	TRBV9	14	.	TRBJ2-5	CASSEAGPRETQYF	TGTGCCAGCAGCGAGGCGGGGCCGAGGGAGACCCAGTACTTC
.	TRBV2	14	TRBD2	TRBJ2-7	CASRPGLADLLQYF	TGTGCCAGCAGGCCGGGACTAGCGGATTTGCTGCAGTACTTC
.	TRBV11-2	13	.	TRBJ1-1	CASSLTHREKAFF	TGTGCCAGCAGCTTAACCCACAGGGAAAAAGCTTTCTTT
.	TRBV6-5	12	.	TRBJ1-2	CASKDRDYGYTF	TGTGCCAGTAAAGACAGAGACTATGGCTACACCTTC
.	TRBV19	13	TRBD1	TRBJ2-5	CASRDRGRETQYF	TGTGCCAGTAGGGACAGGGGACGAGAGACCCAGTACTTC